Listed here are 9 T cell receptor beta chains from one sample, sequenced in a study of T cell changes during pregnancy in multiple sclerosis. Produced via immunoSEQ multiplex PCR; TCRdb's table is partial and in-frame only. Of under 70,000 clones in the sample, around 92% were seen once. The input for sequencing was peripheral blood, taken after pregnancy. The receptors were gathered from a female donor in good health, enrolled as a control in a pregnancy study.

This chain connects TRBV7-3 to TRBJ2-6; TRBD1 aligns across 7 bases. V was clipped by 7 bases and J by 2 bases; unmatched bases: 2. Germline V lookup: CDR1 SGHTA, CDR2 FQGTGA. CDR3 length: 14 residues. CDR3 DNA: TGTGCCAGCACACAGGGGCCTGGGGCCAACGTCCTGACTTTC. As protein: CASTQGPGANVLTF.

V and J are TRBV4-1 and TRBJ1-2, with 8 positions matching TRBD1. Germline lookup yields CDR1 MGHRA and CDR2 YSYEKL. CDR3 length: 16 residues. V was clipped by 3 bases and J by 7 bases; unmatched bases: 13. The CDR3 DNA sequence: TGCGCCAGCAGCCACAACGACAGGGGCGTAGTAGGTGGCTACACCTTC. Its translation is CASSHNDRGVVGGYTF.

This chain joins TRBV27 and TRBJ2-3, with 7 bases identical to TRBD2. Per the germline V gene, CDR1 is MNHEY and CDR2 is SMNVEV (reference sequence). The CDR3 contains 16 residues. V trimming: 1 base; J trimming: 0 bases; junction bases outside the gene matches: 4. The CDR3 protein is CASSLYGRGSTDTQYF. The CDR3 DNA follows: TGTGCCAGCAGTTTATATGGGCGGGGGAGCACAGATACGCAGTATTTT.

This chain joins TRBV19 and TRBJ2-3, with D unclear. Germline CDR1 is LNHDA and CDR2 is SQIVND (reference sequence). CDR3 length equals 14 residues. V was clipped by 5 bases and J by 5 bases, with 14 bases between them. CDR3 sequence (DNA): TGTGCCAGTAGTTTCACCCGGAGCGAAGATACGCAGTATTTT. The encoded protein is CASSFTRSEDTQYF.

J is TRBJ1-1 and V is TRBV14; D is uncertain. Germline values: CDR1 SGHDN, CDR2 FVKESK. The CDR3 contains 15 residues. V lost 4 bases, J lost 3 bases, and 15 bases lay in between. In nucleotides, the CDR3 is TGTGCCAGCAGCCCTAAAGTAACTGCTTACACTGAAGCTTTCTTT. Residues: CASSPKVTAYTEAFF.

J is TRBJ2-7 and V is TRBV27; 7 nucleotides agree with TRBD1. The germline V gene has CDR1 MNHEY and CDR2 SMNVEV (reference sequence). The ends lost 5 bases at V and 3 bases at J; junction bases unmatched: 10. This CDR3 is built from 15 residues. The CDR3 here is CASSPSGQANYEQYF. CDR3 coding DNA: TGTGCCAGCAGTCCCTCCGGACAGGCCAACTACGAGCAGTACTTC.

The chain uses TRBV4-3 and TRBJ2-7, with 8 bases fitting TRBD2. In germline, CDR1 is LGHNA, CDR2 YSLEER. The junction had 3 bases not matched to a gene; V was cut back by 2 bases and J by 3 bases. The CDR3 contains 14 residues. The CDR3 coding sequence is TGCGCCAGCAGCCAACGTAGCGGGGACTACGAGCAGTACTTC. Its protein product is CASSQRSGDYEQYF.

The chain is built from TRBV5-1 and TRBJ1-3; perhaps TRBD1 as D (6 bases). The CDR3 is 16 amino acids. V dropped 4 bases and J dropped 0 bases, with 14 bases sitting between them. Germline lookup yields CDR1 SGHRS and CDR2 YFSETQ. CDR3 DNA: TGCGCCAGCAGCGTAGGACAGTTGAACTCTGGAAACACCATATATTTT. Amino acids: CASSVGQLNSGNTIYF. The variable domain in full, with the rest retrieved from reference TRBV5-1 and TRBJ1-3, is KAGVTQTPRYLIKTRGQQVTLSCSPISGHRSVSWYQQTPGQGLQFLFEYFSETQRNKGNFPGRFSGRQFSNSRSEMNVSTLELGDSALYLCASSVGQLNSGNTIYFGEGSWLTVV.

The CDR3 is CASSLGQALNEKLFF. CDR3 nucleotides: TGTGCCAGCAGCTTAGGGCAGGCGTTAAATGAAAAACTGTTTTTT. The rearrangement links TRBV11-3 to TRBJ1-4; D unresolved. Trimming stripped 1 base from V and 5 bases from J, with 11 bases between. This CDR3 spans 15 amino acids. Per the germline V gene, CDR1 is SGHNT and CDR2 is YENEEA.